The 17 T cell receptor beta chains reported below all come from one sample, sequenced in a study of blood T cell repertoires in COVID-19. Here immunoSEQ multiplex PCR was the method, and the copy in TCRdb shows in-frame clones only, minus some. This sample carries under 400,000 clones, around 91% of them seen once, and the ten largest clones take about 7%. The sequencing sample was made of peripheral blood. These receptors were obtained from a man aged 18 to 29 with active or convalescent COVID-19.

This chain uses TRBV9 with TRBJ1-6; D gene unclear. V dropped 0 bases and J dropped 5 bases, with 9 bases sitting between them. Germline CDR1 and CDR2: SGDLS and YYNGEE. CDR3 length: 15 amino acids. CDR3 coding DNA: TGTGCCAGCAGCGTAGTGTCAGCGGATAATTCACCCCTCCACTTT. Encoded protein: CASSVVSADNSPLHF.

The chain is built from TRBV11-1 and TRBJ2-1, with 9 bases lining up with TRBD2. The CDR3 spans 16 residues. Germline V lookup: CDR1 SGHAT, CDR2 FQDESV (reference sequence). Trimming at V came to 1 base and at J to 2 bases, leaving 3 bases not matched to a gene. DNA for the CDR3: TGTGCCAGCAGCTTAGTCCTAGCGGGGCCCTACAATGAGCAGTTCTTC. Residues: CASSLVLAGPYNEQFF.

The chain couples TRBV28 to TRBJ1-2, with TRBD1 identical over 10 bases. The CDR3 has 19 residues. Germline CDR1 and CDR2: MDHEN and SYDVKM. The J segment lost 3 bases and the V segment lost 3 bases, leaving 16 bases of the junction unmatched. CDR3 region: CASSFPYRTGGGLDYGYTF. Written as DNA, the CDR3 is TGTGCCAGCAGTTTCCCCTATCGGACAGGGGGTGGGCTTGACTATGGCTACACCTTC.

A few counts support this clone. The chain uses TRBV4-3 and TRBJ2-3; D may be TRBD1 (7 bases). This CDR3 has 18 amino acids. Trimming cost V 1 base and J 3 bases, with 20 bases left between them. Looked up from germline, CDR1 is LGHNA and CDR2 is YSLEER. This CDR3 is CASSQGGGGGLSTDTQYF. DNA of the CDR3: TGCGCCAGCAGCCAAGGAGGAGGAGGGGGCTTGTCGACAGATACGCAGTATTTT.

The rearrangement uses TRBV12-5 and TRBJ1-1; TRBD1 is a possible D gene (5 bases). Per the germline V gene, CDR1 is LGHNT and CDR2 is FRNRAP. The CDR3 spans 16 residues. V lost 4 bases and J 2 bases, leaving 17 bases between the germline ends. As DNA, the CDR3 is TGTGCTAGTGGTTCGCCTGAAGGGGTAGCCAACACTGAAGCTTTCTTT. It yields the protein CASGSPEGVANTEAFF.

This chain joins TRBV6-5 and TRBJ2-4; TRBD2 matches at 14 bases. The length of the CDR3 is 13 residues. Per germline, CDR1 MNHEY and CDR2 SVGAGI. Germline trimming cut 5 bases from V and 15 bases from J; bases unmatched to any gene: 6. This CDR3 reads CASSTGLAGALYF. CDR3 nucleotide sequence: TGTGCCAGCAGTACGGGACTAGCGGGAGCCTTGTACTTC.

J is TRBJ1-5 and V is TRBV19; the D gene is possibly TRBD1 (5 bases). The germline V gene encodes CDR1 LNHDA and CDR2 SQIVND (reference sequence). The V and J ends lost 5 bases and 0 bases respectively, with 11 bases between them. The length of the CDR3 is 15 residues. CDR3 DNA: TGTGCCAGTAGTGCTCGGGACTCTAGCAATCAGCCCCAGCATTTT. Encoded protein: CASSARDSSNQPQHF.

The chain employs TRBV7-8 and TRBJ1-2; the match to TRBD1 covers 10 bases. Germline-derived CDR1 and CDR2 are SGHVS and FQNEAQ. V dropped 3 bases and J dropped 6; count of bases not matched to a gene: 13. This CDR3 is 17 amino acids long. The CDR3 DNA reads as TGTGCCAGCAGCTTCCATCTGACAGGGGGCCTCCTCGATGGCTACACCTTC. It encodes CASSFHLTGGLLDGYTF. The variable domain in full, with the rest retrieved from reference TRBV7-8 and TRBJ1-2, is GAGVSQSPRYKVAKRGQDVALRCDPISGHVSLFWYQQALGQGPEFLTYFQNEAQLDKSGLPSDRFFAERPEGSVSTLKIQRTQQEDSAVYLCASSFHLTGGLLDGYTFGSGTRLTVV.

Here the CDR3 reads CASSLGDRDTEAFF. CDR3 nucleotide sequence: TGTGCCAGCAGCTTGGGAGACAGAGACACTGAAGCTTTCTTT. The chain couples TRBV5-4 to TRBJ1-1; weak D call: TRBD1 (5 bases). This CDR3 comprises 14 residues. Trimming cost V 0 bases and J 3 bases, with 9 bases left between them. Germline V gene sequence: CDR1 SGHNT, CDR2 YYREEE (reference sequence).

This sequence joins TRBV29-1 and TRBJ1-4, with D maybe TRBD1 (5 bases). The CDR3 contains 16 residues. Germline assignment: CDR1 SQVTM and CDR2 ANQGSEA. V was cut by 4 bases and J by 1 base, with 16 bases left in between. In nucleotides, the CDR3 is TGCAGCGTTGGTGGTGTGGAGGGGAAAACTAATGAAAAACTGTTTTTT. Translation: CSVGGVEGKTNEKLFF.

This chain joins TRBV5-6 and TRBJ1-2, with D possibly being TRBD1 (6 bases). Germline V gene sequence: CDR1 SGHDT, CDR2 YYEEEE. The CDR3 runs 15 residues. V lost 1 base and J lost 2, with 12 bases in between. CDR3 DNA sequence: TGTGCCAGCAGCTTGTTCGGTGGACAGAACTATGGCTACACCTTC. Translated, it gives CASSLFGGQNYGYTF.

The chain links TRBV18 to TRBJ1-3; D is possibly TRBD1 (5 bases). This CDR3 contains 14 residues. Germline lookup yields CDR1 KGHSH and CDR2 LQKENI. The V gene lost 2 bases and the J gene lost 8 bases, with 13 bases spanning the gap. DNA of the CDR3: TGTGCCAGCTCACCATTCGCCCCGGGGGACACCATATATTTT. The encoded protein is CASSPFAPGDTIYF.

The CDR3 DNA follows: TGTGCCAGCAGTTACTCGAGGGGGGGCCGTTCACGAGATACGCAGTATTTT. Residues: CASSYSRGGRSRDTQYF. The rearrangement joins TRBV6-2 or TRBV6-3 to TRBJ2-3, with D possibly matching TRBD2 (7 bases). This CDR3 is 17 amino acids long. The germline gives CDR1 MNHEY, CDR2 SVGEGT. Trimming shortened V by 0 bases and J by 5 bases, and 18 bases separated the two germline ends.

V usage is TRBV27 and J usage is TRBJ1-1; D not resolved. The germline V gene encodes CDR1 MNHEY and CDR2 SMNVEV (reference sequence). V was trimmed by 5 bases and J by 0 bases, leaving 16 bases between them. The CDR3 spans 16 residues. This chain's CDR3 is CASSDDKIRMNTEAFF. The CDR3 DNA is TGTGCCAGCAGTGACGACAAAATCAGAATGAACACTGAAGCTTTCTTT.

The chain joins TRBV19 to TRBJ2-1; 8 positions agree with TRBD2. Trimming removed 3 bases from V and 8 bases from J; junction bases left unmatched: 9. This CDR3 has 15 amino acids. CDR1 is LNHDA, CDR2 SQIVND, per germline (reference sequence). The DNA for the CDR3 is TGTGCCAGTAGTATCGAGCTAGCGGGTTCGGATGAGCAGTTCTTC. It codes for CASSIELAGSDEQFF.

This chain connects TRBV19 to TRBJ2-1; tentative D call: TRBD2 (6 bases). The CDR3 totals 15 residues. Trimming pared 6 bases from V and 1 base from J, leaving 13 bases between. CDR1 and CDR2 from the germline V gene are LNHDA and SQIVND (reference sequence). This CDR3 is CASRRDGGSYNEQFF. For the CDR3, the DNA is TGTGCCAGTAGACGGGACGGGGGATCCTACAATGAGCAGTTCTTC.

This clone was seen more than once but under ten times. The V gene is TRBV7-9, the J gene TRBJ2-7; the D gene is possibly TRBD1 (6 bases). The ends were cut back, 5 bases at V and 2 bases at J, with 13 bases in the middle. This CDR3 has 14 amino acids. In germline, CDR1 is SEHNR, CDR2 FQNEAQ (reference sequence). CDR3 nucleotides: TGTGCCAGCAGCGTCACCGGGACAACCTACGAGCAGTACTTC. Protein product: CASSVTGTTYEQYF.